This T cell receptor beta chain was sequenced for a study of blood T cell repertoires in COVID-19. Trimming left V 6 bases short and J 4 bases short, with 10 bases between. Germline lookup yields CDR1 MNHEY and CDR2 SVGAGI. CDR3 length equals 14 residues. TCRdb's copy holds only in-frame clones and misses some; the assay was immunoSEQ multiplex PCR. The sample has about 190,000 clones; around 89% are singletons. The V gene is TRBV6-5, the J gene TRBJ2-6; D gene unclear. The sequence derives from a man between 50 and 59 years old with acute or convalescent COVID-19. What was sequenced was peripheral blood. For the CDR3, the DNA is TGTGCCAGCAGGAACATTATCGGGGCCAACGTCCTGACTTTC. Translating it yields CASRNIIGANVLTF.